These T cell receptor beta chains were read from a single sample in a study of OX40 agonist ivuxolimab in advanced cancers. TCRdb's copy holds only in-frame clones and misses some; the assay was immunoSEQ multiplex PCR. The data show approximately 64,000 clones, approximately 86% seen once. The sample here was CD4+ or CD8+ T cells sorted from blood, taken in a trial of the OX40 agonist ivuxolimab. These receptors came from an adult with an advanced solid tumor such as melanoma, head and neck, liver or kidney cancer. Both conserved end residues are part of each CDR3. A D gene is named only where the DNA matches it firmly. Clone size, where shown, is once, few, many, or a class for clones that have expanded.

>NA|NA|TRBJ2-1|TRBV5-1
CASSLERAAEGDEQFF
TGCGCCAGCAGCTTGGAAAGAGCCGCCGAAGGGGATGAGCAGTTCTTC
>TRBD1|NA|TRBJ1-4|TRBV19
CASSIAQGAPPNEKLFF
TGTGCCAGTAGTATAGCTCAGGGGGCCCCCCCTAATGAAAAACTGTTTTTT
>NA|NA|TRBJ1-4|TRBV6-1
CASSEPQGRFEKLFF
TGTGCCAGCAGTGAGCCCCAGGGTCGGTTTGAAAAACTGTTTTTT
>TRBD1|NA|TRBJ2-7|TRBV5-1
CASSLAGTGVEQYF
TGCGCCAGCAGCTTGGCAGGGACAGGGGTCGAGCAGTACTTC
>TRBD1|NA|TRBJ2-7|TRBV28
CATSRTGGSYEQYF
TGTGCCACCAGCCGGACAGGGGGGAGCTACGAGCAGTACTTC
>NA|NA|TRBJ2-7|TRBV28
CASRGQKGSYEQYF
TGTGCCAGCAGAGGGCAGAAGGGCTCTTACGAGCAGTACTTC
>NA|NA|TRBJ2-3|TRBV5-1
CASRIVTDTDTQYF
TGCGCCAGCCGTATTGTGACGGATACAGATACGCAGTATTTT
>NA|NA|TRBJ2-7|TRBV30
CAWEYRETYEQYF
TGTGCCTGGGAGTACAGGGAGACCTACGAGCAGTACTTC
>NA|NA|TRBJ2-1|TRBV2
CASSQNSGELNEQFF
TGTGCCAGCAGTCAGAATTCCGGGGAACTAAATGAGCAGTTCTTC
>NA|NA|TRBJ2-7|TRBV2
CASSASSISLEQYF
TGTGCCAGCAGTGCGTCGAGCATTTCCCTGGAGCAGTACTTC
>TRBD1|NA|TRBJ2-7|TRBV2
CASGPGQGAYEQYF
TGTGCCAGCGGTCCGGGACAGGGGGCCTACGAGCAGTACTTC
>TRBD2|NA|TRBJ2-5|TRBV4-1
CASSQGRLAGGSRETQYF
TGCGCCAGCAGCCAAGGGCGACTAGCGGGGGGAAGTCGAGAGACCCAGTACTTC
>TRBD1|NA|TRBJ1-1|TRBV5-1
CASRRTGGQNTEAFF
TGCGCCAGCAGACGGACAGGGGGACAAAACACTGAAGCTTTCTTT
>TRBD1|NA|TRBJ2-1|TRBV5-1
CASSRKSTGDEQFF
TGCGCCAGCAGTCGTAAATCTACAGGGGATGAGCAGTTCTTC
>NA|NA|TRBJ2-7|TRBV2
CASSEGGGTYEQYF
TGTGCCAGCAGTGAAGGAGGGGGAACCTACGAGCAGTACTTC
>NA|NA|TRBJ2-1|TRBV6-4
CASSDDTSPYNEQFF
TGTGCCAGCAGTGATGACACCTCCCCCTACAATGAGCAGTTCTTC
>TRBD2|NA|TRBJ2-1|TRBV30
CAWRTSVRDEQFF
TGTGCCTGGAGGACTAGCGTACGGGATGAGCAGTTCTTC
>NA|few|TRBJ2-5|TRBV19
CASSTQETQYF
TGTGCCAGTAGTACCCAAGAGACCCAGTACTTC
>NA|once|TRBJ2-5|TRBV29-1
CSVDRDIQETQYF
TGCAGCGTTGACCGGGACATCCAAGAGACCCAGTACTTC
>TRBD1|once|TRBJ2-3|TRBV18
CASSHGQGATDTQYF
TGTGCCAGCTCACACGGACAGGGGGCAACGGATACGCAGTATTTT
>NA|NA|TRBJ1-5|TRBV4-2
CASSQDVTGAGGNQPQHF
TGTGCCAGCAGCCAAGATGTTACCGGGGCCGGAGGCAATCAGCCCCAGCATTTT
>TRBD2|NA|TRBJ2-4|TRBV19
CASSIRREGAKNIQYF
TGTGCCAGTAGTATCAGACGGGAGGGGGCCAAAAACATTCAGTACTTC
>NA|NA|TRBJ2-4|TRBV5-1
CASSLQAAKNIQYF
TGCGCCAGCAGCTTGCAGGCAGCCAAAAACATTCAGTACTTC
>NA|NA|TRBJ1-2|TRBV28
CASRSPSSDGDNYGYTF
TGTGCCAGCAGGTCTCCTTCGTCGGACGGTGATAACTATGGCTACACCTTC
>TRBD1|NA|TRBJ2-3|TRBV27
CASSLTGGTDTQYF
TGTGCCAGCAGTTTGACAGGGGGCACAGATACGCAGTATTTT
>TRBD1|NA|TRBJ2-7|TRBV28
CASTIGQGNDEQYF
TGTGCCAGCACCATAGGACAGGGGAACGACGAGCAGTACTTC
>NA|NA|TRBJ2-7|TRBV9
CASSTLRLADYYEQYF
TGTGCCAGCAGCACCCTCCGGTTGGCGGACTACTACGAGCAGTACTTC
>NA|NA|TRBJ1-2|TRBV7-9
CASSLTGGGYGYTF
TGTGCCAGCAGCTTGACCGGTGGTGGGTATGGCTACACCTTC
>TRBD1|NA|TRBJ2-2|TRBV11-2
CASSPGTATGELFF
TGTGCCAGCAGCCCCGGGACAGCTACCGGGGAGCTGTTTTTT
>NA|NA|TRBJ2-7|TRBV30
CAWSVWPSTYEQYF
TGTGCCTGGAGTGTTTGGCCCTCTACCTACGAGCAGTACTTC
>TRBD1|NA|TRBJ2-7|TRBV28
CASSSAGGPYEQYF
TGTGCCAGCAGTTCGGCAGGGGGCCCTTACGAGCAGTACTTC
>NA|NA|TRBJ1-5|TRBV19
CASSIDRRQTPQHF
TGTGCCAGTAGTATCGACAGGAGGCAGACTCCCCAGCATTTT
>TRBD1|NA|TRBJ1-3|TRBV6-5
CASTGVGNTIYF
TGTGCCAGTACAGGGGTTGGAAACACCATATATTTT
>TRBD1|few|TRBJ2-7|TRBV18
CASSPGQNYEQYF
TGTGCCAGCTCACCGGGACAGAACTACGAGCAGTACTTC
>TRBD1|once|TRBJ1-6|TRBV27
CASSPYRGPLHF
TGTGCCAGCAGTCCCTACAGGGGGCCCCTCCACTTT
>NA|NA|TRBJ1-1|TRBV29-1
CSVGRADRQNTEAFF
TGCAGCGTTGGACGCGCTGACAGGCAGAACACTGAAGCTTTCTTT
>TRBD2|NA|TRBJ2-3|TRBV10-3
CAIKLGGDWWDTQYF
TGTGCCATCAAACTGGGAGGGGACTGGTGGGATACGCAGTATTTT
>NA|NA|TRBJ1-5|TRBV5-6
CASSLTLSNQPQHF
TGTGCCAGCAGCTTGACACTGAGCAATCAGCCCCAGCATTTT
>NA|few|TRBJ2-5|TRBV12-2
CASRLVPSGRTVTQETQYF
TGTGCAAGTCGCTTGGTCCCTAGCGGGAGGACGGTTACCCAAGAGACCCAGTACTTC
>NA|NA|TRBJ2-5|TRBV7-2
CASSAQETQYF
TGTGCCAGCAGCGCCCAAGAGACCCAGTACTTC
>TRBD2|once|TRBJ2-6|TRBV4-3
CASSPRLAGGPGANVLTF
TGCGCCAGCAGCCCCAGACTAGCGGGAGGGCCTGGGGCCAACGTCCTGACTTTC
>NA|few|TRBJ1-1|TRBV28
CASSLQGNTEAFF
TGTGCCAGCAGTTTACAGGGTAACACTGAAGCTTTCTTT
>NA|NA|TRBJ2-1|TRBV6-5
CASSTRQNEQFF
TGTGCCAGCAGTACGCGGCAGAATGAGCAGTTCTTC
>NA|NA|TRBJ2-7|TRBV7-6
CASSLQVAYEQYF
TGTGCCAGCAGCTTACAAGTTGCCTACGAGCAGTACTTC
>TRBD2|NA|TRBJ2-1|TRBV30
CAWSGLAGGPYNEQFF
TGTGCCTGGAGTGGACTAGCGGGAGGGCCTTACAATGAGCAGTTCTTC
>NA|NA|TRBJ1-1|TRBV18
CASSPARGTNTEAFF
TGTGCCAGCTCACCAGCCCGTGGGACGAACACTGAAGCTTTCTTT
>NA|NA|TRBJ2-1|TRBV15
CATSRELGVAMRNEQFF
TGTGCCACCAGCAGAGAACTGGGAGTGGCTATGCGGAATGAGCAGTTCTTC
>NA|few|TRBJ1-1|TRBV29-1
CSVADLEAFF
TGCAGCGTTGCAGACCTTGAAGCTTTCTTT
>NA|NA|TRBJ1-1|TRBV6-5
CASIIRYRRGTEAFF
TGTGCCAGCATCATAAGGTACAGGCGGGGCACTGAAGCTTTCTTT
>NA|NA|TRBJ2-1|TRBV7-6
CASSLAGDNEQFF
TGTGCCAGCAGCTTAGCCGGGGACAATGAGCAGTTCTTC
>TRBD2|NA|TRBJ2-2|TRBV11-3
CASSLGGGLAALDTGELFF
TGTGCCAGCAGCTTAGGAGGGGGACTAGCGGCTTTGGACACCGGGGAGCTGTTTTTT
>NA|NA|TRBJ1-2|TRBV11-2
CASSALTGVQGYTF
TGTGCCAGCAGCGCCTTAACAGGAGTTCAGGGCTACACCTTC
>TRBD1|NA|TRBJ2-2|TRBV6-5
CASRWTGNTGELFF
TGTGCCAGCAGATGGACAGGGAACACCGGGGAGCTGTTTTTT
>TRBD1|NA|TRBJ2-2|TRBV30
CAWISRDRGTGELFF
TGTGCCTGGATCAGCCGGGACAGGGGAACCGGGGAGCTGTTTTTT
>NA|NA|TRBJ1-5|TRBV28
CASSWTDSGSGNQPQHF
TGTGCCAGCAGTTGGACAGACAGCGGGAGTGGGAATCAGCCCCAGCATTTT
>NA|NA|TRBJ2-2|TRBV7-2
CASSLFGANGGELFF
TGTGCCAGCAGCTTATTCGGGGCCAACGGCGGGGAGCTGTTTTTT
>NA|NA|TRBJ2-3|TRBV7-3
CASSLISRWDTQYF
TGTGCCAGCAGCTTAATCTCTCGGTGGGATACGCAGTATTTT